The 26 T cell receptor beta chains reported below all come from one sample, sequenced in a study of shared clonotypes between healthy human individuals. TCRdb's table, derived via immunoSEQ multiplex PCR, lists solely in-frame clones and lacks some. The sample gives fewer than 700,000 clones, approximately 95% of which show up once; approximately 0.12% is in the top ten. Naive CD8 cells lacked CD45RO and underwent positive selection for CCR7, leaving out terminally differentiated effector memory CD45RA+ cells. The material sequenced was naive CD8+ T cells sorted from blood. The receptors stem from a woman in her twenties or thirties in good health.

The chain uses TRBV21-1 and TRBJ2-7; the table assigns TRBD2, which was not confirmed against the DNA. TRBV21-1 is an annotated pseudogene. The CDR3 sequence is 14 residues long. CDR3 DNA: TGTGCCAGCAGCACCTCGGGGAGGGTCGACGAGCAGTACTTC. Translation: CASSTSGRVDEQYF.

The rearrangement uses TRBV15 and TRBJ1-4; TRBD1 aligns across 11 bases. The CDR3 runs 14 residues. After removal of 5 bases from V and 6 bases from J, the junction contained 2 bases not matched to a gene. The germline V gene has CDR1 LNHNV and CDR2 YYDKDF (reference sequence). The CDR3 region has the DNA TGTGCCACCAGCCCGGACAGGGGGCATGAAAAACTGTTTTTT. This gives the protein CATSPDRGHEKLFF.

The chain employs TRBV21-1 and TRBJ2-7; whether TRBD2, the table's D call, matches the DNA was not checked. TRBV21-1 is assigned pseudogene status. The CDR3 length is 17 residues. The CDR3, as DNA: TGTGCCAGCAGCAAAGGGACCGAATCTAGCGGGATCGGCGAGCAGTACTTC. It yields the protein CASSKGTESSGIGEQYF.

The chain joins TRBV7-2 to TRBJ2-7; D call uncertain. The CDR3 has 13 amino acids. Germline-derived CDR1 and CDR2 are SGHTA and FQGNSA. V was trimmed by 0 bases and J by 5 bases, leaving 8 bases between them. The CDR3: CASSLAQGNEQYF. The DNA of the CDR3 is TGTGCCAGCAGCTTAGCGCAAGGTAACGAGCAGTACTTC.

The genes are TRBV21-1 and TRBJ2-6; the table assigns TRBD1, which was not confirmed against the DNA. TRBV21-1 is termed a pseudogene. CDR3 length equals 19 residues. Here the CDR3 reads CASSKEKDRGSSGANVLTF. CDR3 nucleotide sequence: TGTGCCAGCAGCAAAGAAAAAGACAGGGGCAGCTCTGGGGCCAACGTCCTGACTTTC.

The genes are TRBV4-1 and TRBJ2-1; D is ambiguous. Per the germline V gene, CDR1 is MGHRA and CDR2 is YSYEKL. Trimming shortened V by 0 bases and J by 4 bases, and 16 bases separated the two germline ends. This CDR3 region has 17 residues. The CDR3 spells CASSQEPYPTLYNEQFF. DNA for the CDR3: TGCGCCAGCAGCCAAGAGCCATATCCTACCCTTTACAATGAGCAGTTCTTC.

In this sample, this clone turned up once. This chain links TRBV6-5 with TRBJ1-1; no clear D. CDR1 MNHEY and CDR2 SVGAGI come from the germline V gene. Between the trimmed V and J ends, which lost 5 bases and 4 bases, there was a span of 14 bases. The CDR3 is 14 residues long. CDR3 region: CASSLIQESTEAFF. CDR3 nucleotide sequence: TGTGCCAGCAGTCTGATTCAGGAGTCCACTGAAGCTTTCTTT.

The rearrangement links TRBV27 to TRBJ2-7; 15 bases line up with TRBD2. Trimming removed 5 bases from V and 3 bases from J; junction bases left unmatched: 5. The V gene's germline CDR1 is MNHEY and CDR2 SMNVEV (reference sequence). The CDR3 is 16 amino acids. In nucleotides, the CDR3 is TGTGCCAGCAGTGCCGGGACTAGCGGGGGGATCTACGAGCAGTACTTC. It specifies CASSAGTSGGIYEQYF.

This chain links TRBV5-1 with TRBJ2-5; D gene unclear. Germline lookup yields CDR1 SGHRS and CDR2 YFSETQ. V lost 0 bases and J lost 2, with 8 bases in between. This CDR3 comprises 14 residues. The CDR3 nucleotides are TGCGCCAGCAGCTTGGCCAACGTACAAGAGACCCAGTACTTC. Translating gives CASSLANVQETQYF.

The V gene is TRBV6-6, the J gene TRBJ2-1, with a tentative D call TRBD2 (5 bases). V lost 11 bases and J lost 15, with 17 bases in between. This CDR3 spans 10 amino acids. CDR1 is MNHNY, CDR2 SVGAGI, per germline (reference sequence). The CDR3 nucleotides read TGTGCCCGGGAACTATGCACTGGGTTCTTC. Amino acid sequence: CARELCTGFF.

The chain recombines TRBV9 with TRBJ1-2; tentative D call: TRBD1 (5 bases). CDR1 SGDLS and CDR2 YYNGEE come from the germline V gene. CDR3 length equals 15 residues. V was shortened by 0 bases and J by 4 bases, with 13 bases between the two germline ends. CDR3 region: CASSVGGDTLYGYTF. The CDR3 DNA reads as TGTGCCAGCAGCGTAGGGGGGGATACCCTCTATGGCTACACCTTC.

J is TRBJ2-7 and V is TRBV28; the match to TRBD2 covers 12 bases. Germline CDR1 and CDR2: MDHEN and SYDVKM. There are 15 residues in the CDR3. The V gene end was trimmed by 5 bases and the J gene end by 5 bases; junction bases not matched to a gene: 7. CDR3 nucleotides: TGTGCCAGCAGTATACGACTAGCGGGAGACAACGAGCAGTACTTC. Its translation is CASSIRLAGDNEQYF.

This clone was recorded once. The chain combines TRBV5-1 with TRBJ2-1; unclear D gene. Germline V gene data show CDR1 as SGHRS and CDR2 as YFSETQ. V shed 1 base and J shed 5 bases, with 13 bases lying between them. The CDR3 has 15 amino acids. CDR3 sequence: CASSLYSVSDNEQFF. The CDR3 DNA follows: TGCGCCAGCAGCTTGTACTCAGTCTCGGACAATGAGCAGTTCTTC.

The genes are TRBV28 and TRBJ2-5, with TRBD2 matching 10 bases. Germline assignment: CDR1 MDHEN and CDR2 SYDVKM. CDR3 length: 16 amino acids. V trimming: 2 bases; J trimming: 5 bases; junction bases outside the gene matches: 8. CDR3 nucleotide sequence: TGTGCCAGCAGTTTACAGCGGGAGGGCCTTGGGGAGACCCAGTACTTC. Its translation is CASSLQREGLGETQYF.

The V and J genes are TRBV5-6 and TRBJ2-3; TRBD1 matches at 10 bases. CDR1 and CDR2 (germline): SGHDT, YYEEEE. This CDR3 contains 17 residues. V was clipped by 3 bases and J by 6 bases; unmatched bases: 13. The CDR3 nucleotides are TGTGCCAGCAGCTCGGGACAGGGGAGATTGGATAGGGATACGCAGTATTTT. Residues: CASSSGQGRLDRDTQYF.

The V call is TRBV4-1, the J call TRBJ2-5; 12 bases are a match to TRBD2. The CDR3 length is 16 residues. Germline CDR1 and CDR2: MGHRA and YSYEKL. Germline trimming cut 1 base from V and 5 bases from J; bases unmatched to any gene: 5. The CDR3 loop reads CASSQAPGLAGETQYF. The CDR3 DNA sequence: TGCGCCAGCAGCCAAGCGCCGGGACTAGCGGGTGAGACCCAGTACTTC.

The chain has TRBV4-1 and TRBJ2-2; 13 bases agree with TRBD2. CDR1 is MGHRA and CDR2 is YSYEKL in the germline V gene. Unmatched junction bases numbered 4, after V lost 5 bases and J lost 4 bases. This CDR3 is 16 amino acids long. The CDR3 loop is CASSYGLAGVTGELFF. In DNA form, the CDR3 reads TGCGCCAGCAGCTACGGACTAGCGGGAGTCACCGGGGAGCTGTTTTTT.

This clone was detected once. This rearrangement joins TRBV19 to TRBJ2-7; tentative D call: TRBD2 (6 bases). V was trimmed by 8 bases and J by 3 bases, leaving 14 bases between them. Germline V gene data show CDR1 as LNHDA and CDR2 as SQIVND (reference sequence). CDR3 length: 13 residues. DNA for the CDR3: TGTGCCAGTTCTTTAGCGGTTAACTACGAGCAGTACTTC. It is translated as CASSLAVNYEQYF.

The CDR3 coding sequence is TGTGCCAGTAGTATCCTGGGGGGCTCAGATGAAAAACTGTTTTTT. Translated, it gives CASSILGGSDEKLFF. The rearrangement joins TRBV19 to TRBJ1-4; TRBD1 is a possible D gene (6 bases). Between the trimmed V and J ends, which lost 3 bases and 6 bases, there was a span of 14 bases. The germline CDR1 and CDR2 sequences are LNHDA and SQIVND (reference sequence). The CDR3 sequence is 15 residues long.

The chain uses TRBV5-5 and TRBJ1-5, with D possibly TRBD1 on 6 matching bases. CDR1 SGHKS and CDR2 YYEKEE come from the germline V gene (reference sequence). This CDR3 contains 14 residues. Trimming took 5 bases from V and 4 from J, leaving 13 bases between them. In nucleotides, the CDR3 is TGTGCCAGCAGTTTCCTACAGGGAAATCAGCCCCAGCATTTT. Translation gives CASSFLQGNQPQHF.

The rearrangement uses TRBV6-1 and TRBJ2-7, with D possibly being TRBD1 (7 bases). The germline V gene has CDR1 MNHNS and CDR2 SASEGT. This CDR3 has 16 residues. Trimming removed 2 bases at V and 6 bases at J, with 20 bases between. The chain's CDR3 is CASSEIPETGTSEQYF. In nucleotides, the CDR3 is TGTGCCAGCAGTGAAATACCGGAGACAGGGACTTCCGAGCAGTACTTC.

The rearrangement uses TRBV2 and TRBJ2-1; possible D gene TRBD2, 5 bases. The CDR3 is made up of 13 amino acids. CDR1 and CDR2 (germline): SNHLY, FYNNEI. V was shortened by 2 bases and J by 9 bases, with 11 bases between the two germline ends. The CDR3: CASSESLRGEQFF. CDR3 bases: TGTGCCAGCAGTGAAAGTCTCCGGGGTGAGCAGTTCTTC.

The table lists this clone with a count of one. The chain employs TRBV28 and TRBJ1-2; unclear D gene. CDR1 and CDR2 (germline): MDHEN, SYDVKM. The CDR3 contains 14 residues. The V and J ends lost 7 bases and 2 bases respectively, with 14 bases between them. The CDR3 region is CASNLRVLNYGYTF. CDR3 nucleotide sequence: TGTGCCAGCAACCTCCGGGTCCTGAACTATGGCTACACCTTC.

The chain couples TRBV5-4 to TRBJ2-2, with unresolved D. Germline V lookup: CDR1 SGHNT, CDR2 YYREEE (reference sequence). The CDR3 sequence is 16 residues long. The V gene lost 0 bases and the J gene lost 4 bases, with 13 bases spanning the gap. This CDR3 is CASSLDGFGSTGELFF. CDR3 sequence (DNA): TGTGCCAGCAGCTTGGACGGGTTCGGCAGCACCGGGGAGCTGTTTTTT.

The chain recombines TRBV13 with TRBJ2-5, with 11 bases matching TRBD2. V lost 0 bases, J lost 1 base, and 4 bases stayed unmatched. From germline, CDR1 is PRHDT and CDR2 FYEKMQ (reference sequence). CDR3 length: 17 amino acids. The CDR3 sequence: CASSLGILAGVQETQYF. The CDR3 coding sequence is TGTGCCAGCAGCTTAGGCATACTAGCGGGAGTCCAAGAGACCCAGTACTTC.

The CDR3: CSVGGTGANVLTF. The DNA of the CDR3 is TGCAGCGTTGGGGGAACTGGGGCCAACGTCCTGACTTTC. The chain has TRBV29-1 and TRBJ2-6; D unclear. Germline CDR1 and CDR2: SQVTM and ANQGSEA. V was clipped by 4 bases and J by 2 bases, with 6 bases between them. The CDR3 runs to 13 residues.